The rows below give T cell receptor beta chains drawn from one sample of a study of early T cells in non-severe SARS-CoV-2 infection. From the 5' RACE reads, TCRdb called clonotypes with MiXCR, one entry per CDR3 protein. The table shows 90,000 to 100,000 distinct CDR3 sequences, with less than 15% occurring only once. The material sequenced was whole blood. The receptors derive from an adult who was a healthcare worker with PCR-confirmed SARS-CoV-2 infection or an uninfected control (not recorded which). CDR3s include the opening cysteine and the closing phenylalanine or tryptophan. Fields, in order: V gene, J gene, CDR3 protein.

v_gene: TRBV4-1
j_gene: TRBJ2-6
CDR3aa: CASGDRGYSGANVLTF

v_gene: TRBV29-1
j_gene: TRBJ2-1
CDR3aa: CSGVPLAGASYNEQFF

v_gene: TRBV5-1
j_gene: TRBJ2-7
CDR3aa: CASSSRDYSSYEQYF

v_gene: TRBV28
j_gene: TRBJ2-7
CDR3aa: CASSLISYEQYF

v_gene: TRBV6-7
j_gene: TRBJ2-4
CDR3aa: CASSYEGAVAKNIQYF

v_gene: TRBV20-1
j_gene: TRBJ2-3
CDR3aa: CSATPGTLTDTQYF

v_gene: TRBV11-2
j_gene: TRBJ2-4
CDR3aa: CASSQLAKNIQYF

v_gene: TRBV7-6
j_gene: TRBJ2-1
CDR3aa: CASSLGARVGNEQFF

v_gene: TRBV6-5
j_gene: TRBJ2-7
CDR3aa: CASSLGTSVDEQYF

v_gene: TRBV28
j_gene: TRBJ2-3
CDR3aa: CASSLPTSGGPTDTQYF